The sequence of this T cell receptor beta chain was determined in a study of T-cell memory formation after mild COVID-19. Across the study: The study found TCR clusters largely donor specific.

A note on this clonotype: Antigen: not known.

Study-wide findings and caveats: CD4+ clones that contracted lay mainly in CM and EM; CD8+ ones lay in EMRA. Some responding clones appeared in pre-infection memory, suggesting cross-reactive memory joined.

TCRdb itself ran the 5' RACE reads through MiXCR, one entry per CDR3 protein. The data contain tens of thousands of distinct CDR3 sequences, about 13% of them singletons. V was pared by 5 bases and J by 2 bases, with 24 bases between. Germline V gene lookup returns CDR1 SGHVS and CDR2 FQNEAQ. This CDR3 spans 18 amino acids. The specimen was PBMCs or a T cell subset sorted from them (not recorded which). The receptor comes from an adult woman who had mild COVID-19 (a few samples of this study predate the infection). Cell type and time point are not known. This rearrangement joins TRBV7-8 to TRBJ1-1; D might be TRBD1 (6 bases). CDR3 sequence: CASSPGVGLAGHNTEAFF. CDR3 coding DNA: TGTGCCAGCAGCCCAGGGGTGGGCCTGGCGGGCCACAACACTGAAGCTTTCTTT.